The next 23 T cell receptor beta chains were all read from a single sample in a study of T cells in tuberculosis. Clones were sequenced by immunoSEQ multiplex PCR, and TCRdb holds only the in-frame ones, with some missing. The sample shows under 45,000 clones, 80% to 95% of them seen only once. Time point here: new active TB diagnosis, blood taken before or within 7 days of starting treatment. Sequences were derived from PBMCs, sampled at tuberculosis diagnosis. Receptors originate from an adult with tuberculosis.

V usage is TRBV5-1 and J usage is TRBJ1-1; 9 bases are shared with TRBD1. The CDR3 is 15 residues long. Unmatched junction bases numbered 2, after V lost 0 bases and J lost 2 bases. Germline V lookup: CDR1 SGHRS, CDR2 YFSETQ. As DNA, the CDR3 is TGCGCCAGCAGCTTGGAAACAGGGGGCAACACTGAAGCTTTCTTT. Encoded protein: CASSLETGGNTEAFF.

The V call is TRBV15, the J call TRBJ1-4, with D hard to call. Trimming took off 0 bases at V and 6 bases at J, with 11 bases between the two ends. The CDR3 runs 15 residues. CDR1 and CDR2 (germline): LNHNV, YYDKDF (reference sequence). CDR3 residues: CATSRELARDEKLFF. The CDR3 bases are TGTGCCACCAGCAGAGAGCTTGCGAGAGATGAAAAACTGTTTTTT.

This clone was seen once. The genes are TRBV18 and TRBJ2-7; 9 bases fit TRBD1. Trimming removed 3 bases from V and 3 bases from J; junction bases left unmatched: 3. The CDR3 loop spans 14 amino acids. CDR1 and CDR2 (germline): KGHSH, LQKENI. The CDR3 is CASSPTGGFYEQYV. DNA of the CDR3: TGTGCCAGCTCACCCACAGGGGGCTTCTACGAGCAGTACGTC.

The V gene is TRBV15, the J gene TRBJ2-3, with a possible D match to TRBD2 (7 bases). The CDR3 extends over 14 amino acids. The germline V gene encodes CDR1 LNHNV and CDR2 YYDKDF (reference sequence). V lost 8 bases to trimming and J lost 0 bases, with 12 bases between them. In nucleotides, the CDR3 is TGTGCCACCTCAGAGGGGGGGAGCACAGATACGCAGTATTTT. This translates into CATSEGGSTDTQYF.

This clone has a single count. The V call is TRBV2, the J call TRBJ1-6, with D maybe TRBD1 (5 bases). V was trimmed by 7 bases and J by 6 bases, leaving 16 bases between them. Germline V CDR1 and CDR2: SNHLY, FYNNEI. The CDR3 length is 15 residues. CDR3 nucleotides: TGTGCCAGCAAACCTACCGACAGAATTAATTCACCCCTCCACTTT. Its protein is CASKPTDRINSPLHF.

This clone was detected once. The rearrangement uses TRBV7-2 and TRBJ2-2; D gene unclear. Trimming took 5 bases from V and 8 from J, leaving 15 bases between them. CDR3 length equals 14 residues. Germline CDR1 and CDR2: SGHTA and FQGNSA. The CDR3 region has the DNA TGTGCCAGCAGCCCCATGACACACTCAGGGGAGCTGTTTTTT. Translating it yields CASSPMTHSGELFF.

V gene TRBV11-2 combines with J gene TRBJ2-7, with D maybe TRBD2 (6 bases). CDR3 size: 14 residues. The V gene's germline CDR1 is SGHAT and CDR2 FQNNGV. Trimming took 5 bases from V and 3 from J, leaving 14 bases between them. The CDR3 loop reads CASSPRGESYEQYF. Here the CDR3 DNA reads TGTGCCAGCAGCCCGCGCGGGGAGAGCTACGAGCAGTACTTC. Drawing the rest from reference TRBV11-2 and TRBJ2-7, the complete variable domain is EAGVAQSPRYKIIEKRQSVAFWCNPISGHATLYWYQQILGQGPKLLIQFQNNGVVDDSQLPKDRFSAERLKGVDSTLKIQPAKLEDSAVYLCASSPRGESYEQYFGPGTRLTVT.

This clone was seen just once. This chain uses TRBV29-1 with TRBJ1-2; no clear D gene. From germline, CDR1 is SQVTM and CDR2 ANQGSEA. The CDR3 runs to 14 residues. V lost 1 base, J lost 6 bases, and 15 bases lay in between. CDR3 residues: CSVEGRTYSHGYTF. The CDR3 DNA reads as TGCAGCGTTGAAGGGAGGACCTATAGTCATGGCTACACCTTC.

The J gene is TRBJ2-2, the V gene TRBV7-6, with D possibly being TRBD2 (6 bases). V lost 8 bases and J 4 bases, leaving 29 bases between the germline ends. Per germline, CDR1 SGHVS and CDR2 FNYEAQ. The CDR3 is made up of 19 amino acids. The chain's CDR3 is CASAWGEPSFEEFTGELFF. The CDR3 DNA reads TGTGCCAGCGCATGGGGGGAACCCAGTTTTGAAGAGTTCACCGGGGAGCTGTTTTTT.

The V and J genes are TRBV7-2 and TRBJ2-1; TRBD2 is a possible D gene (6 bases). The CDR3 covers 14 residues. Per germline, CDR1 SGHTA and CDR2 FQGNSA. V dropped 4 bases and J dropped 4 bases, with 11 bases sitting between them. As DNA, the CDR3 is TGTGCCAGCAGCTCGGACGGGACTTACAATGAGCAGTTCTTC. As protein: CASSSDGTYNEQFF.

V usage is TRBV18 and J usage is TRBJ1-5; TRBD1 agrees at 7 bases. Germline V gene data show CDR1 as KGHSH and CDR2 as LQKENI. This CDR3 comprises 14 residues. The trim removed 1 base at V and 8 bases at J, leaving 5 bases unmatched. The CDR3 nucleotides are TGTGCCAGCTCACCACAGGGGGCTTGGGAGCCCCAGCATTTT. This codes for CASSPQGAWEPQHF.

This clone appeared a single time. CDR3 sequence (DNA): TGCGCCAGCAGCTTGCCAGGTCTCTCCTACGAGCAGTACTTC. This gives the protein CASSLPGLSYEQYF. This chain joins TRBV5-1 and TRBJ2-7; D not resolved. The ends were cut back, 1 base at V and 0 bases at J, with 8 bases in the middle. CDR1 and CDR2 (germline): SGHRS, YFSETQ. CDR3 size: 14 residues.

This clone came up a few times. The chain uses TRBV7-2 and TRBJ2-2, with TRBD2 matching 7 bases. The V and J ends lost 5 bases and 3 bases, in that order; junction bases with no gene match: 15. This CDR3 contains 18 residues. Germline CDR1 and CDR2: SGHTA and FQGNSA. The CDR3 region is CASSREGQATSYTGELFF. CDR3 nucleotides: TGTGCCAGCAGCCGAGAAGGGCAAGCGACTAGCTACACCGGGGAGCTGTTTTTT.

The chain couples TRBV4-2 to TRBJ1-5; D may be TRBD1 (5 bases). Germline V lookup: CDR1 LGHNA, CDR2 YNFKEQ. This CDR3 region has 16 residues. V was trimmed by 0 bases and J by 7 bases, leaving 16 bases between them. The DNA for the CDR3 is TGTGCCAGCAGCCAAGATTTAACAGGTTTGAACCAGCCCCAGCATTTT. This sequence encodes CASSQDLTGLNQPQHF.

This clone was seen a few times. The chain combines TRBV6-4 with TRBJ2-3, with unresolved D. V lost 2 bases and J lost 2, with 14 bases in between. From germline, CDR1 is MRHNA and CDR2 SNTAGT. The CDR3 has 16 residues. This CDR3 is CASSDGGSSFTDTQYF. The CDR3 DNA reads TGTGCCAGCAGTGACGGCGGCAGTTCTTTCACAGATACGCAGTATTTT.

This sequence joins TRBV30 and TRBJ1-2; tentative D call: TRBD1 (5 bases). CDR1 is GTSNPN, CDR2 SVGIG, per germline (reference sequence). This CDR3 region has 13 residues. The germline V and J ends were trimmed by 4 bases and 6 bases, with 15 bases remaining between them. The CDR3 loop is CAWTPRRDHGYTF. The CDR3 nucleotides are TGTGCCTGGACTCCGAGGAGGGACCATGGCTACACCTTC.

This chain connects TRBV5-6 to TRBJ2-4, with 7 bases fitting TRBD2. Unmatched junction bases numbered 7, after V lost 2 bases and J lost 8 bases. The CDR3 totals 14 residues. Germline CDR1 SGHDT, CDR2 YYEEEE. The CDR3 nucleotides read TGTGCCAGCAGCTTTAGGGGAGGGCGGGACATTCAGTACTTC. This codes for CASSFRGGRDIQYF.

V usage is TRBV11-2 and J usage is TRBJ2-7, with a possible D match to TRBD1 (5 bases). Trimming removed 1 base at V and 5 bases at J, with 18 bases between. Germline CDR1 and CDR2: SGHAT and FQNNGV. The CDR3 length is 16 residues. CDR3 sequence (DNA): TGTGCCAGCAGCTTAGTTGCAGGGAAGAGGATTCACGAGCAGTACGTC. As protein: CASSLVAGKRIHEQYV.

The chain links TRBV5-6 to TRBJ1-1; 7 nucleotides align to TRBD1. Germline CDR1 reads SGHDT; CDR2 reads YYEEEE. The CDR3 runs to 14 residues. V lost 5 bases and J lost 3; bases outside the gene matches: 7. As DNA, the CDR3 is TGTGCCAGCAGTTCCACAGGGGTCCACACTGAAGCTTTCTTT. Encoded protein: CASSSTGVHTEAFF.

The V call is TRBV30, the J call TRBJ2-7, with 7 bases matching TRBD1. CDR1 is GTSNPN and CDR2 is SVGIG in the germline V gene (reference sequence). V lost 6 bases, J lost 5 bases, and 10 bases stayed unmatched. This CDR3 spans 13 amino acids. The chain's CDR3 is CACSMTGFDEQYF. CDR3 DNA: TGTGCCTGCTCCATGACAGGGTTCGACGAGCAGTACTTC.

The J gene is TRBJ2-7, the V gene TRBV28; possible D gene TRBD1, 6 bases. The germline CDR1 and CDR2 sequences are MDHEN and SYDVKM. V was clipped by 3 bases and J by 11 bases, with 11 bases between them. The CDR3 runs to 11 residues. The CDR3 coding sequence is TGTGCCAGCAGTTTCGGGACACGAAAGTACTTC. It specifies CASSFGTRKYF.

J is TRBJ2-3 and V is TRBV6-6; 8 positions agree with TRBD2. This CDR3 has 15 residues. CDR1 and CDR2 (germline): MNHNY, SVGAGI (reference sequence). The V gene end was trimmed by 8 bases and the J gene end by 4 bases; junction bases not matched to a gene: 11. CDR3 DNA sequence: TGTGCCAGCCTGGCTCGGGGGGGACCGGCAGATACGCAGTATTTT. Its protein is CASLARGGPADTQYF.

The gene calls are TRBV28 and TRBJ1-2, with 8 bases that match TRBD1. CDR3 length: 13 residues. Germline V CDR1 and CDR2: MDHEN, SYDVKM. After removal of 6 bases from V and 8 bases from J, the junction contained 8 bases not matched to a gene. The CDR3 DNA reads TGTGCCAGCAGGACGCAGGGGGCGCGAGGCTACACCTTC. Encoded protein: CASRTQGARGYTF.